This TCR beta chain was observed in a study of blood T cell repertoires in COVID-19 (dated by TCRdb to 2018 to 2020). In the study overall: The collaborator samples originated in the United States, Italy and Spain and spanned the acute and convalescent phases of COVID-19. The prospective study material was composed of cDNA or gDNA derived from T cells, B-cell-depleted T cells, or PBMCs. The dataset comprised deeply sampled blood TCRbeta repertoires from subjects exposed to, actively infected with, or recovered from COVID-19. A freely available public database, intended as a resource for researchers studying the immune response to SARS-CoV-2, is where the repertoires were released. The samples were drawn from two sources: the first 160 participants of the ongoing ImmuneRACE study, and 1,000 to 1,500 subjects contributed by 6 global collaborators. Nearly every sample came with metadata listing a de-identified subject ID, COVID-19 status, age in years and sex. Where HLA class I and class II types were available, the types were taken from metadata supplied by the sample provider, not from assay-based typing.

This clone was counted a single time. Its antigen is currently not known. Base qualities are not recorded, but no much larger clone differs from it by a single base. General findings and caveats noted by the study authors: How much clinical and demographic metadata was included differed by source and by participant, and the metadata was provided uncurated.

The germline V gene gives CDR1 as SNHLY and CDR2 as FYNNEI. The CDR3 holds 15 amino acids from the cysteine to the phenylalanine. Here the CDR3 DNA is all that survives: 45 bases in frame from base 1. V loses 7 bases, J loses 5 bases, and the germline ends lie 20 bases apart. TCRbeta CDR3 regions were amplified from genomic DNA by means of the immunoSEQ Assay, a bias-controlled multiplex PCR. The authors' pipeline ran thus. Within the assay, amplification of reference gene primers was used to estimate how many nucleated cells each sample contained. Sequence reads were collapsed and filtered to measure the absolute abundance of every unique TCRbeta CDR3 rearrangement. Productive Simpson clonality was computed per sample as the square root of Simpson's diversity index over productive rearrangements. Held by TCRdb, this immuneACCESS table contains in-frame sequences only and omits some clones. Under half of the omission traces to an unresolved V gene where checked; the cause of the rest is unknown. The V and J calls and the clone size are those of that table, but D and trimming were determined from the DNA. The sample has about 150,000 clones on record, about 89% of them singletons. Under 3% of the sample is taken by the ten largest.

Whole blood was collected in K2EDTA tubes by collaborating institutions according to the institutions' own protocols. Collaborator samples were shipped for TCRbeta analysis as frozen whole blood, isolated PBMCs, or DNA extracted from either sample type. This clonotype originated in a man between 60 and 70 years old with active or convalescent COVID-19. This chain joins TRBV2 to TRBJ2-5; the D segment could be TRBD2, given 6 matching bases. The specimen sequenced was peripheral blood. DNA sequence: TGTGCCAGCAAATCACGGGTGGAGGGGTCGGAGACCCAGTACTTC. It translates as CASKSRVEGSETQYF. With all but the CDR3 taken from the reference TRBV2 and TRBJ2-5 genes, the full variable domain is: EPEVTQTPSHQVTQMGQEVILRCVPISNHLYFYWYRQILGQKVEFLVSFYNNEISEKSEIFDDQFSVERPDGSNFTLKIRSTKLEDSAMYFCASKSRVEGSETQYFGPGTRLLVL.